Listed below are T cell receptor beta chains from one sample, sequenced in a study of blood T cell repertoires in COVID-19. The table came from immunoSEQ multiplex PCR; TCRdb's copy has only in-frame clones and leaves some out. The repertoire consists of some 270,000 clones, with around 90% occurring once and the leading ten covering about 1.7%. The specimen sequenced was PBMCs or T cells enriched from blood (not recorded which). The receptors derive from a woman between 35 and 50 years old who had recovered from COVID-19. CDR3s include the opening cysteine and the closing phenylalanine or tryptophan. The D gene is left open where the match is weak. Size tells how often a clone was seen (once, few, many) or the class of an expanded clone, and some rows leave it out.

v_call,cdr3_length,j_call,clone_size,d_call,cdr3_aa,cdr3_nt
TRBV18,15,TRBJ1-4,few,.,CASSPMQVINEKLFF,TGTGCCAGCTCACCAATGCAGGTGATTAATGAAAAACTGTTTTTT
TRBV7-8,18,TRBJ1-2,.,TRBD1,CASSLDRWAQQGAHGYTF,TGTGCCAGCAGCTTAGATCGATGGGCCCAGCAGGGGGCTCATGGCTACACCTTC
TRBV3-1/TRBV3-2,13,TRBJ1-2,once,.,CASSQVSRAGYTF,TGTGCCAGCAGCCAAGTCTCCAGGGCTGGCTACACCTTC
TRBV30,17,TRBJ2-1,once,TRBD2,CAWSPATSGGAYNEQFF,TGTGCCTGGAGTCCTGCGACTAGCGGGGGGGCTTACAATGAGCAGTTCTTC
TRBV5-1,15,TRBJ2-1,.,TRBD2,CASSPAGTSANEQFF,TGCGCCAGCAGCCCCGCCGGGACTAGCGCCAATGAGCAGTTCTTC
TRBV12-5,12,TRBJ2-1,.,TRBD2,CASGGILAGQFF,TGTGCTAGTGGTGGGATACTAGCGGGTCAGTTCTTC
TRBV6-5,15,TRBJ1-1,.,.,CASSYSGRGNTEAFF,TGTGCCAGCAGTTACTCGGGCAGGGGCAACACTGAAGCTTTCTTT
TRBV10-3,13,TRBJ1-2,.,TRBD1,CAISGTGGDGYTF,TGTGCCATCAGTGGGACAGGGGGCGATGGCTACACCTTC
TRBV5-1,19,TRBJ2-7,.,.,CASSLRWGLRDSLMREQYF,TGCGCCAGCAGCTTGCGATGGGGACTCCGGGACTCCTTAATGCGGGAGCAGTACTTC
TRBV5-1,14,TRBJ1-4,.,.,CASSAGTLNEKLFF,TGCGCCAGCAGCGCCGGGACACTGAATGAAAAACTGTTTTTT
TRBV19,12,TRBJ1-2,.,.,CASSWEDYGYTF,TGTGCCAGTAGCTGGGAGGATTATGGCTACACCTTC